This passage covers 12 T cell receptor beta chains from one sample sequenced in a study of control samples from healthy donors and cancer patients. Using immunoSEQ multiplex PCR, the repertoire was profiled, and TCRdb retains in-frame clones only, with some absent. The repertoire consists of about 15,000 clones, with about 87% occurring once and the leading ten covering 11%. The sample comprised PBMCs. The receptors were gathered from a woman in her sixties or seventies with colorectal cancer.

This chain joins TRBV6-2 or TRBV6-3 and TRBJ1-5; D is perhaps TRBD1 (5 bases). V dropped 5 bases and J dropped 1 base, with 24 bases sitting between them. Germline V gene data show CDR1 as MNHEY and CDR2 as SVGEGT. CDR3 length equals 19 residues. The CDR3 loop reads CASSRDPGRSIGSNQPQHF. CDR3 nucleotides: TGTGCCAGCAGTCGGGATCCGGGACGGTCGATAGGGAGCAATCAGCCCCAGCATTTT.

The chain recombines TRBV5-1 with TRBJ1-4; 9 positions match TRBD1. The V gene end was trimmed by 4 bases and the J gene end by 11 bases; junction bases not matched to a gene: 12. CDR1 is SGHRS, CDR2 YFSETQ, per germline. CDR3 length: 15 amino acids. CDR3 in DNA: TGCGCCAGCAGCCTCGGTGGACAGGGGAGGGAGAAACTGTTTTTT. Its protein is CASSLGGQGREKLFF.

This clone was seen a handful of times. The chain couples TRBV18 to TRBJ2-1; 13 bases line up with TRBD2. The germline gives CDR1 KGHSH, CDR2 LQKENI. The CDR3 runs 20 residues. The V segment lost 3 bases and the J segment 0 bases; nucleotides outside the gene matches: 11. The CDR3: CASSPIPGLAGSSSYNEQFF. CDR3 DNA sequence: TGTGCCAGCTCACCTATTCCGGGACTAGCGGGGTCCAGCTCCTACAATGAGCAGTTCTTC.

The chain is built from TRBV5-4 and TRBJ1-1; a weak D match, TRBD1 (6 bases). V shed 4 bases and J shed 2 bases, with 9 bases lying between them. The CDR3 runs to 13 residues. From germline, CDR1 is SGHNT and CDR2 YYREEE (reference sequence). The CDR3 is CASSRDTNTEAFF. DNA for the CDR3: TGTGCCAGCAGCCGGGACACCAACACTGAAGCTTTCTTT.

This chain uses TRBV4-1 with TRBJ2-7; 7 positions match TRBD1. Germline lookup yields CDR1 MGHRA and CDR2 YSYEKL. The V segment lost 3 bases and the J segment 1 base; nucleotides outside the gene matches: 9. The CDR3 consists of 16 residues. CDR3 in DNA: TGCGCCAGCAGCCATCCCCGACAGGGAACTTCCTACGAGCAGTACTTC. Amino acid sequence: CASSHPRQGTSYEQYF.

The V gene is TRBV5-1, the J gene TRBJ2-2; no firm D call. The V and J ends lost 2 bases and 8 bases respectively, with 1 base between them. The length of the CDR3 is 10 residues. The germline CDR1 and CDR2 sequences are SGHRS and YFSETQ. CDR3 DNA: TGCGCCAGCAGCTTAGGGGAGCTGTTTTTT. Residues: CASSLGELFF.

The V call is TRBV12-3 or TRBV12-4, the J call TRBJ2-7, with D perhaps matching TRBD1 or TRBD2 (6 bases each). This CDR3 has 13 amino acids. V lost 5 bases, J lost 6 bases, and 14 bases lay in between. In nucleotides, the CDR3 is TGTGCCAGCAGTACTCCGGGGGCCTCCGAGCAGTACTTC. Translating gives CASSTPGASEQYF.

The V call is TRBV11-1, the J call TRBJ2-3; D is perhaps TRBD1 (6 bases). The germline V and J ends were trimmed by 3 bases and 0 bases, with 13 bases remaining between them. The CDR3 runs 16 residues. Germline assignment: CDR1 SGHAT and CDR2 FQDESV (reference sequence). CDR3 coding DNA: TGTGCCAGCAGCTTCCTATGGACAGAGAGCACAGATACGCAGTATTTT. It translates to CASSFLWTESTDTQYF. Drawing the rest from reference TRBV11-1 and TRBJ2-3, the complete variable domain is EAEVAQSPRYKITEKSQAVAFWCDPISGHATLYWYRQILGQGPELLVQFQDESVVDDSQLPKDRFSAERLKGVDSTLKIQPAELGDSAMYLCASSFLWTESTDTQYFGPGTRLTVL.

The chain employs TRBV6-5 and TRBJ1-3; a possible D gene is TRBD1 (5 bases). The CDR3 contains 14 residues. Trimming took off 8 bases at V and 5 bases at J, with 16 bases between the two ends. Germline V gene sequence: CDR1 MNHEY, CDR2 SVGAGI. This CDR3 is CASGTDLRRNTIYF. The CDR3 DNA reads as TGTGCCAGCGGGACCGATCTTCGTAGAAACACCATATATTTT.

The V and J genes are TRBV11-2 and TRBJ1-5; D is uncertain. This CDR3 has 12 amino acids. V was cut by 1 base and J by 10 bases, with 8 bases left in between. Germline V gene data show CDR1 as SGHAT and CDR2 as FQNNGV. In nucleotides, the CDR3 is TGTGCCAGCAGCTTAGGAGGTCTACCCCAGCATTTT. Protein: CASSLGGLPQHF.

In its sample, this clone was seen once. V is TRBV4-3 and J is TRBJ2-6; D assignment may be TRBD1 or TRBD2 (6 bases each). This CDR3 region has 20 residues. Deletions cut 1 base from V and 0 bases from J, with 19 bases between. The V gene's germline CDR1 is LGHNA and CDR2 YSLEER. CDR3 amino acids: CASSQVASRGGSSGANVLTF. The DNA of the CDR3 is TGCGCCAGCAGCCAAGTGGCTTCTCGAGGGGGGAGCTCTGGGGCCAACGTCCTGACTTTC.

The CDR3 region has the DNA TGTGCCAGCAGCTCCCCCGAGTTAGCGCTGAAGCAGTACTTC. Translation gives CASSSPELALKQYF. The chain combines TRBV11-2 with TRBJ2-7; tentative D call: TRBD2 (5 bases). The V gene lost 4 bases and the J gene lost 8 bases, with 18 bases spanning the gap. From germline, CDR1 is SGHAT and CDR2 FQNNGV. This CDR3 is 14 amino acids long.